This T cell receptor (beta chain) was retrieved from a study of T cell repertoires in cytomegalovirus infection. TCRdb reprocessed the reads with MiXCR, giving one entry per CDR3 protein. Of about 920,000 distinct CDR3 sequences listed, 30% to 40% are singletons. CDR1 and CDR2 (germline): WNHNN, SYGVQD (reference sequence). The length of the CDR3 is 13 residues. Comments on this clonotype: The target antigen is unknown. A junction boundary mismatches the germline segment, possibly from a read error.

The TCR originated in a human donor in good health (CMV status not recorded). Some clones in this sample may be carry-over from other donors' samples. The J gene is TRBJ1-1, the V gene TRBV10-1; D unclear. The sequencing used cultured CD8+ T cells from PBMCs, collected from culture after CMV antigen stimulation. CDR3 sequence (DNA): TGCGCCAACAGTGAGGGCCCGACAACTGAAGCTTTCTTT. This encodes CANSEGPTTEAFF.